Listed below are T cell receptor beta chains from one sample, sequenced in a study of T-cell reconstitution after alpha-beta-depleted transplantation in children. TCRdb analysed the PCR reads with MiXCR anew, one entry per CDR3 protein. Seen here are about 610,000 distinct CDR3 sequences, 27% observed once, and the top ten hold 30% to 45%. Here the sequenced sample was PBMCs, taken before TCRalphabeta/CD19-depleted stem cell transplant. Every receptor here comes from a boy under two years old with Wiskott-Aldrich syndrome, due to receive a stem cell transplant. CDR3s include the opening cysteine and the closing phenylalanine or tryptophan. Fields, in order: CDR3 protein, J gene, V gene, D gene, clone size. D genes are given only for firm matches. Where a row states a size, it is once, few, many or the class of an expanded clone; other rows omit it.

CASSYLSWGAGEDTQYF | TRBJ2-3 | TRBV12-3/TRBV12-4 | . | .
CASWTPSTDTQYF | TRBJ2-3 | TRBV6-1 | . | .
CASSLGRTRAERTGELFF | TRBJ2-2 | TRBV11-2 | . | .
CASSWGDRQTNEQFF | TRBJ2-1 | TRBV5-1 | . | .
CASSQSRGSNKGNEQFF | TRBJ2-1 | TRBV4-2 | TRBD2 | .
CAISEAGSNTGELFF | TRBJ2-2 | TRBV10-3 | TRBD2 | few
CASSLAPRDRVIPGCCGTEAFF | TRBJ1-1 | TRBV12-3/TRBV12-4 | TRBD1 | .
CASSEPPGSPLHF | TRBJ1-6 | TRBV6-1 | . | .
CASSLSGISEKLFF | TRBJ1-4 | TRBV7-2 | . | few
CSARRWGGSTDTQYF | TRBJ2-3 | TRBV20-1 | . | few
CSVRTGGTDTQYF | TRBJ2-3 | TRBV29-1 | TRBD1 | .
CASSGRGSNQPQHF | TRBJ1-5 | TRBV9 | . | .
CASSFPRAGGVTDTQYF | TRBJ2-3 | TRBV5-1 | . | few
CASSSRRGLANEKLFF | TRBJ1-4 | TRBV27 | TRBD1 | .
CASTGRAPLYGYTF | TRBJ1-2 | TRBV28 | . | .
CASSLYPPGQWRHEQYF | TRBJ2-7 | TRBV7-9 | TRBD1 | .
CAISGGGPGDTQYF | TRBJ2-3 | TRBV7-9 | TRBD2 | .
CATSRGRTPLTDTQYF | TRBJ2-3 | TRBV15 | . | .
CASSSGTRPYNEQFF | TRBJ2-1 | TRBV5-1 | TRBD2 | .
CATTGLVSHEQYF | TRBJ2-7 | TRBV10-2 | TRBD2 | few
CSVEADREETQYF | TRBJ2-5 | TRBV29-1 | . | few
CATSRGSQVYEQYF | TRBJ2-7 | TRBV15 | . | .
CASSEREGQTYGYTF | TRBJ1-2 | TRBV2 | . | .
CASRDDYEREYNEQFF | TRBJ2-1 | TRBV12-3/TRBV12-4 | TRBD2 | few
CASSSGTVTETQYF | TRBJ2-5 | TRBV5-1 | TRBD1 | few
CATSEQDLSYNEQFF | TRBJ2-1 | TRBV24-1 | . | .
CASSKSQQGVYNEQFF | TRBJ2-1 | TRBV3-1 | . | few